Detailed here is one TCR beta chain. Its antigen is unidentified. The germline V gene encodes CDR1 MNHEY and CDR2 SMNVEV (reference sequence). Trimming removed 5 bases from V and 4 bases from J; junction bases left unmatched: 5. CDR3 length: 14 residues. The protocol was immunoSEQ multiplex PCR, while the TCRdb copy is restricted to in-frame clones and leaves out a portion. The sample consists of 50,000 to 70,000 clones, 85% to 95% of them appearing once. This entry comes from a study of cytomegalovirus exposure and HLA in healthy donors. Study-wide results and limits: Researchers counted approximately 160 TCR beta chains as cytomegalovirus-associated.

Specimen: PBMCs. This sequence joins TRBV27 and TRBJ2-1; TRBD1 aligns across 7 bases. The sequence came from a woman under 30 in good health and CMV-seropositive. The DNA of the CDR3 is TGTGCCAGCAGTCCGGACAGGTTATACAATGAGCAGTTCTTC. Its translation is CASSPDRLYNEQFF.